These T cell receptor beta chains were read from a single sample in a study of CD8+ T cells in alopecia areata. Method: immunoSEQ multiplex PCR; TCRdb's copy keeps in-frame clones and lacks some. The table lists some 240,000 clones, around three fifths of them singletons, with less than 0.6% in the top ten. Material: CD4+ T cells sorted from blood, obtained at week 0. All receptors come from a human donor with alopecia areata. Each CDR3 is given with its conserved first and last residue. A D gene is named only where the DNA matches it firmly. Only some rows state a clone size, as once, few, many or a class for expanded clones.

TGTGCCAGTAGTGTGGCGATGAACACTGAAGCTTTCTTT | CASSVAMNTEAFF | TRBV19 | . | . | TRBJ1-1
TGTGCCAGCAGCCAGGAAGCCAAAAACATTCAGTACTTC | CASSQEAKNIQYF | TRBV4-2 | . | . | TRBJ2-4
TGCGCCAGCAGCCAAGCCGGGACGCTGAACACTGAAGCTTTCTTT | CASSQAGTLNTEAFF | TRBV4-1 | . | . | TRBJ1-1
TGCAGCGTTGGACAGACCGCGAGCAGTGAAGCTTTCTTT | CSVGQTASSEAFF | TRBV29-1 | . | . | TRBJ1-1
TGTGCCAGCAGTGACGCAGGACTAGCGGGAGATGGTGAGCAGTTCTTC | CASSDAGLAGDGEQFF | TRBV27 | TRBD2 | . | TRBJ2-1
TGTGCCAGCAGCCATTCCCCCGGCACCTACGAGCAGTACTTC | CASSHSPGTYEQYF | TRBV4-2 | . | . | TRBJ2-7
TGTGCCAGCAGCGTAGGGCATCAGCCCCAGCATTTT | CASSVGHQPQHF | TRBV9 | . | . | TRBJ1-5
TGTGCCAGTAGTACCGCTAGCGGCCACCACAATGAGCAGTTCTTC | CASSTASGHHNEQFF | TRBV19 | TRBD2 | . | TRBJ2-1
TGCAGCGTTGCCCTCAGGGACCCGCGAGATACGCAGTATTTT | CSVALRDPRDTQYF | TRBV29-1 | . | few | TRBJ2-3
TGCGCCAGCAGCTTGAGGCCGATATCGAACACCGGGGAGCTGTTTTTT | CASSLRPISNTGELFF | TRBV5-1 | . | . | TRBJ2-2
TGTGCCTGGAGTCCATTCTCCGGGAAGAACACTGAAGCTTTCTTT | CAWSPFSGKNTEAFF | TRBV30 | . | . | TRBJ1-1
TGTGCCAGCAGCAACCCGACAGTGACCTATGGCTACACCTTC | CASSNPTVTYGYTF | TRBV7-9 | . | . | TRBJ1-2
TGTGCCAGCAGCCGACTGACGGGACAGGGGTTACAGGGCTACACCTTC | CASSRLTGQGLQGYTF | TRBV27 | TRBD1 | . | TRBJ1-2
TGTGCCAGCAGTGAACTAGCGGGCACAGATACGCAGTATTTT | CASSELAGTDTQYF | TRBV6-5 | TRBD2 | . | TRBJ2-3
TGTGCCAGCAGCTATGTGCCGCGATCACCCCTCCACTTT | CASSYVPRSPLHF | TRBV11-2 | . | . | TRBJ1-6